Listed below are T cell receptor beta chains from one sample, sequenced in a study of blood T cell repertoires in COVID-19. Data came from immunoSEQ multiplex PCR; TCRdb stores just in-frame clones and leaves some out. The data contain about 150,000 clones, around 82% of them singletons. The sample consisted of PBMCs or T cells enriched from blood (not recorded which). These receptors originate from a woman between 45 and 65 years old who had recovered from COVID-19. Each CDR3 is given with its conserved first and last residue. A D gene is named only where the DNA matches it firmly. The size field is filled for only some rows; it gives once, few, many or a size class.

J: TRBJ2-5
length: 13
D: TRBD1
V: TRBV28
size: -
DNA: TGTGCCAGCAGTCCCCGGACAGGAGAGACCCAGTACTTC
CDR3: CASSPRTGETQYF

J: TRBJ1-1
length: 11
D: -
V: TRBV20-1
size: -
DNA: TGCAGTGCTTGGACGGGGAATGAAGCTTTCTTT
CDR3: CSAWTGNEAFF

J: TRBJ1-6
length: 15
D: TRBD1
V: TRBV14
size: -
DNA: TGTGCCAGCAGGAATCCGGGACAGGTTCTCTCACCCCTCCACTTT
CDR3: CASRNPGQVLSPLHF

J: TRBJ1-5
length: 14
D: -
V: TRBV18
size: -
DNA: TGTGCCAGCAGGGGTTTGAACGGGGGTCAGCCCCAGCATTTT
CDR3: CASRGLNGGQPQHF

J: TRBJ1-1
length: 13
D: -
V: TRBV10-1
size: -
DNA: TGCGCCAGCAGACAGGGATCGAACACTGAAGCTTTCTTT
CDR3: CASRQGSNTEAFF

J: TRBJ1-1
length: 13
D: -
V: TRBV28
size: -
DNA: TGTGCCAGCAGCCGCGCGGGGGCGACTGAAGCTTTCTTT
CDR3: CASSRAGATEAFF

J: TRBJ1-1
length: 15
D: TRBD1
V: TRBV7-2
size: -
DNA: TGTGCCAGCAGCCGGCAAGGGGGCTTGAACACTGAAGCTTTCTTT
CDR3: CASSRQGGLNTEAFF

J: TRBJ2-7
length: 13
D: -
V: TRBV7-8
size: few
DNA: TGTGCCAGCTCCCACGACAGGCCCTACGAGCAGTACTTC
CDR3: CASSHDRPYEQYF

J: TRBJ1-5
length: 14
D: TRBD1
V: TRBV13
size: -
DNA: TGTGCCAGCAGCCTCGGACAGGGGAATCAGCCCCAGCATTTT
CDR3: CASSLGQGNQPQHF

J: TRBJ1-1
length: 12
D: -
V: TRBV18
size: -
DNA: TGTGCCAGCTCACCTCAAGGGGGAGAAGCTTTCTTT
CDR3: CASSPQGGEAFF

J: TRBJ1-4
length: 13
D: TRBD1
V: TRBV5-6
size: -
DNA: TGTGCCAGCAACCAGGGGGCCGCGACAGGAAAGTTTTTT
CDR3: CASNQGAATGKFF

J: TRBJ2-2
length: 16
D: -
V: TRBV11-2
size: once
DNA: TGTGCCAGCAGCTTACAGGTTCAAGCGAACACCGGGGAGCTGTTTTTT
CDR3: CASSLQVQANTGELFF

J: TRBJ1-2
length: 13
D: -
V: TRBV6-4
size: -
DNA: TGTGCCAGCAGCCCTGGGGGGGTTGATGGCTACACCTTC
CDR3: CASSPGGVDGYTF

J: TRBJ1-1
length: 18
D: TRBD1
V: TRBV19
size: -
DNA: TGTGCCAGTAGTACTCCGCCGCCAAACAGGGGGCCCAACACTGAAGCTTTCTTT
CDR3: CASSTPPPNRGPNTEAFF

J: TRBJ2-6
length: 16
D: TRBD2
V: TRBV5-5
size: -
DNA: TGTGCCAGCAGTCAAACGGGGGGTTCTGGGGCCAACGTCCTGACTTTC
CDR3: CASSQTGGSGANVLTF

J: TRBJ2-3
length: 16
D: TRBD2
V: TRBV5-4
size: few
DNA: TGTGCCAGCACCGTTAGCGGGGGAGGGAGCACAGATACGCAGTATTTT
CDR3: CASTVSGGGSTDTQYF

J: TRBJ1-2
length: 15
D: TRBD1
V: TRBV4-2
size: -
DNA: TGTGCCAGCAGCTTAATGAGACAGGGTTTGTTTGGCTACACCTTC
CDR3: CASSLMRQGLFGYTF

J: TRBJ2-1
length: 15
D: TRBD1
V: TRBV12-5
size: -
DNA: TGTGCTAGTGGAGCGGGACAGGGGATTTACAATGAGCAGTTCTTC
CDR3: CASGAGQGIYNEQFF

J: TRBJ1-3
length: 14
D: TRBD1
V: TRBV5-1
size: -
DNA: TGCGCCAGCAGCCCCGACAGGGCGGGGAACACCATATATTTT
CDR3: CASSPDRAGNTIYF

J: TRBJ2-5
length: 13
D: -
V: TRBV15
size: -
DNA: TGTGCCACCAGCCCCGGGGTACGGGAGACCCAGTACTTC
CDR3: CATSPGVRETQYF

J: TRBJ2-7
length: 15
D: TRBD2
V: TRBV28
size: -
DNA: TGTGCCAGCAGTTTTGCTAGCGGGGGCCTCTACGAGCAGTACTTC
CDR3: CASSFASGGLYEQYF

J: TRBJ1-2
length: 15
D: TRBD1
V: TRBV3-1/TRBV3-2
size: -
DNA: TGTGCCAGCAGCCAGCCCCAGGGGGCTCGGGATGGCTACACCTTC
CDR3: CASSQPQGARDGYTF

J: TRBJ2-1
length: 16
D: TRBD2
V: TRBV5-1
size: -
DNA: TGCGCCAGCAGCCCCACTAGCGGGGGGTCGTACAATGAGCAGTTCTTC
CDR3: CASSPTSGGSYNEQFF

J: TRBJ1-2
length: 16
D: -
V: TRBV5-1
size: -
DNA: TGCGCCAGCAGCGGGGCGGTGACAGCTGCTAACTATGGCTACACCTTC
CDR3: CASSGAVTAANYGYTF

J: TRBJ2-3
length: 16
D: TRBD2
V: TRBV7-6
size: -
DNA: TGTGCCAGCAGCCCGAATCTTAGCGGGGGGGCGGATACGCAGTATTTT
CDR3: CASSPNLSGGADTQYF

J: TRBJ1-6
length: 14
D: TRBD1
V: TRBV5-4
size: -
DNA: TGTGCCAGCAGCGGGGACAGGAGTTATTCACCCCTCCACTTT
CDR3: CASSGDRSYSPLHF

J: TRBJ1-5
length: 16
D: TRBD1
V: TRBV28
size: few
DNA: TGTGCCAGCAGTTACTCCGGGACAGGGGGGATTCAGCCCCAGCATTTT
CDR3: CASSYSGTGGIQPQHF

J: TRBJ2-7
length: 14
D: TRBD2
V: TRBV11-2
size: few
DNA: TGTGCCACCAGCGGGACTAGCGGGAGCTACGAGCAGTACTTC
CDR3: CATSGTSGSYEQYF

J: TRBJ1-5
length: 13
D: -
V: TRBV29-1
size: -
DNA: TGCAGCGTAGCACCAGGGTACAATCAGCCCCAGCATTTT
CDR3: CSVAPGYNQPQHF

J: TRBJ1-1
length: 13
D: -
V: TRBV12-3/TRBV12-4
size: few
DNA: TGTGCCAGCAGTTTTTCAGGGAACACTGAAGCTTTCTTT
CDR3: CASSFSGNTEAFF

J: TRBJ1-2
length: 13
D: -
V: TRBV18
size: -
DNA: TGTGCCAGCTCACCCGGGGAGGTCTATGGCTACACCTTC
CDR3: CASSPGEVYGYTF

J: TRBJ1-5
length: 15
D: TRBD1
V: TRBV18
size: -
DNA: TGTGCCAGCTCACCTCAGGGGGCAAGCAATCAGCCCCAGCATTTT
CDR3: CASSPQGASNQPQHF

J: TRBJ1-5
length: 17
D: -
V: TRBV19
size: -
DNA: TGTGCCAGTAGTATTGGCGGGGCGAGCTTTATAAATCAGCCCCAGCATTTT
CDR3: CASSIGGASFINQPQHF

J: TRBJ1-2
length: 14
D: -
V: TRBV10-3
size: -
DNA: TGTGCCATCAGTGAGTTAGGGGCTGGGAATGGCTACACCTTC
CDR3: CAISELGAGNGYTF

J: TRBJ2-7
length: 13
D: -
V: TRBV5-1
size: -
DNA: TGCGCCAGTTCTGCGGGGATAGGAGGCGAGCAGTACTTC
CDR3: CASSAGIGGEQYF

J: TRBJ2-1
length: 15
D: TRBD2
V: TRBV27
size: -
DNA: TGTGCCAGCAGTTTATTCGGGGGGGCGGTCAATGAGCAGTTCTTC
CDR3: CASSLFGGAVNEQFF

J: TRBJ1-2
length: 13
D: -
V: TRBV5-1
size: -
DNA: TGCGCCAGCAGCTTGACACCAGGGGAGGGCTACACCTTC
CDR3: CASSLTPGEGYTF

J: TRBJ1-1
length: 13
D: -
V: TRBV7-9
size: -
DNA: TGTGCCAGCAGGATCTCATCCGGTGGTGAAGCTTTCTTT
CDR3: CASRISSGGEAFF

J: TRBJ2-5
length: 16
D: -
V: TRBV7-3
size: -
DNA: TGTGCCAGCAGCCCCGGGTGGGGCAGCGTCAAAGAGACCCAGTACTTC
CDR3: CASSPGWGSVKETQYF

J: TRBJ2-1
length: 14
D: TRBD2
V: TRBV3-1/TRBV3-2
size: few
DNA: TGTGCCAGCAGCCAAGATCCCGCGGGGGGAGAGCAGTTCTTC
CDR3: CASSQDPAGGEQFF

J: TRBJ1-5
length: 14
D: -
V: TRBV2
size: once
DNA: TGTGCCAGCAGTGCCAGGGCAGGGGAACAGCCCCAGCATTTT
CDR3: CASSARAGEQPQHF

J: TRBJ2-7
length: 14
D: TRBD2
V: TRBV14
size: once
DNA: TGTGCCAGCAGCCAAGTGGGGACTAGCTCGTTGCAGTACTTC
CDR3: CASSQVGTSSLQYF

J: TRBJ1-5
length: 15
D: TRBD1
V: TRBV19
size: -
DNA: TGTGCCAGTAGTATGGAGGGACAGGGCAATCAGCCCCAGCATTTT
CDR3: CASSMEGQGNQPQHF

J: TRBJ1-2
length: 15
D: TRBD1
V: TRBV5-4
size: -
DNA: TGTGCCAGCTCTCATACGGGACAGGGGGTTATGGGCTACACCTTC
CDR3: CASSHTGQGVMGYTF

J: TRBJ2-1
length: 13
D: TRBD1
V: TRBV12-3/TRBV12-4
size: -
DNA: TGTGCCAGCAGCCCTGGACAGGGGTTTGAGCAGTTCTTC
CDR3: CASSPGQGFEQFF

J: TRBJ2-2
length: 15
D: TRBD1
V: TRBV5-4
size: once
DNA: TGTGCCAGCAGCCCGGGACAGGAGAACACCGGGGAGCTGTTTTTT
CDR3: CASSPGQENTGELFF

J: TRBJ2-3
length: 16
D: -
V: TRBV15
size: -
DNA: TGTGCCACCAGCAGAGGGTCCGGAGGCCGCACAGATACGCAGTATTTT
CDR3: CATSRGSGGRTDTQYF

J: TRBJ1-5
length: 15
D: TRBD1
V: TRBV2
size: -
DNA: TGTGCCAGCAGTGGGGACAGAGGGGACAATCAGCCCCAGCATTTT
CDR3: CASSGDRGDNQPQHF

J: TRBJ2-2
length: 14
D: -
V: TRBV6-5
size: few
DNA: TGTGCCAGCAGTTACAAGGGGGTGACCGGGGAGCTGTTTTTT
CDR3: CASSYKGVTGELFF

J: TRBJ1-1
length: 14
D: TRBD1
V: TRBV7-2
size: -
DNA: TGTGCCAGCAGCAGAGACAGGGTCTACGCTGAAGCTTTCTTT
CDR3: CASSRDRVYAEAFF

J: TRBJ1-2
length: 14
D: TRBD1
V: TRBV27
size: -
DNA: TGTGCCAGCAGTTTAGACAGGGGAGGCTATGGCTACACCTTC
CDR3: CASSLDRGGYGYTF

J: TRBJ1-2
length: 11
D: -
V: TRBV7-9
size: -
DNA: TGTGCAAGCTGGGACTTCAATGGCTACACCTTC
CDR3: CASWDFNGYTF

J: TRBJ2-7
length: 17
D: TRBD1
V: TRBV11-2
size: -
DNA: TGTGCCAGCAGCTTAGTGGGGACAGGGGGCGTCTACGACGAGCAGTACTTC
CDR3: CASSLVGTGGVYDEQYF

J: TRBJ1-1
length: 17
D: TRBD1
V: TRBV4-1
size: -
DNA: TGCGCCAGCAGCCAGGACTCGGCGGACAGGGAGTGGACTGAAGCTTTCTTT
CDR3: CASSQDSADREWTEAFF

J: TRBJ1-6
length: 16
D: -
V: TRBV2
size: once
DNA: TGTGCCAGCAGTGACATACAGGGACGGGCCGATTCACCCCTCCACTTT
CDR3: CASSDIQGRADSPLHF

J: TRBJ1-1
length: 15
D: TRBD1
V: TRBV5-1
size: -
DNA: TGCGCCAGCAGCTTGGATGGGACAGCGAACACTGAAGCTTTCTTT
CDR3: CASSLDGTANTEAFF